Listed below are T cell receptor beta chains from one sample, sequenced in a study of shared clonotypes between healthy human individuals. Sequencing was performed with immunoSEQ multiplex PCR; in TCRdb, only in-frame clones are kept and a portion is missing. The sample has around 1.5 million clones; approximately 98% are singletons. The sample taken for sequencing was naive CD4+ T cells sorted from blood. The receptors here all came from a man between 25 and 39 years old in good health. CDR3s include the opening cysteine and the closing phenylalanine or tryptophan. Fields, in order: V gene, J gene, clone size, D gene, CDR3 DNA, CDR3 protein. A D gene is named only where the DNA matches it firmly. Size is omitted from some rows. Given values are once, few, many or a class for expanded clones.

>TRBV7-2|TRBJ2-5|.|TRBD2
TGTGCCAGCAGCCCAGGACTAGTCCCCCAAGAGACCCAGTACTTC
CASSPGLVPQETQYF
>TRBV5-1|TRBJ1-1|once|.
TGCGCCAGCAGCGGTACTAGGAGCACTGAAGCTTTCTTT
CASSGTRSTEAFF
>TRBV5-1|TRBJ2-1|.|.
TGCGCCAGCAGCCGGACTGATTGGGGGGATGAGCAGTTCTTC
CASSRTDWGDEQFF
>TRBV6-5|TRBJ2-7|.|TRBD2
TGTGCCAGCAGTTACAGTCTAGCGGGGTACGAGCAGTACTTC
CASSYSLAGYEQYF
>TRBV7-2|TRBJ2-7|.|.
TGTGCCAGCAGCTTAGTGCCAACCGAGCAGTACTTC
CASSLVPTEQYF
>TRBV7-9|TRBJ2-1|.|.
TGTGCCAGCAGCTTAGAGCGGTCCTACAATGAGCAGTTCTTC
CASSLERSYNEQFF
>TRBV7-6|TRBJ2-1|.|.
TGTGCCAGCAGCTTTGGGGATGAGCAGTTCTTC
CASSFGDEQFF
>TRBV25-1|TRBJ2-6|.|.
TGTGCCAGCAGTCAAGGAGGGACCGGGGCCAACGTCCTGACTTTC
CASSQGGTGANVLTF
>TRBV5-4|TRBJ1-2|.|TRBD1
TGTGCCAGCAGCTTGCGCCCGGACAGGACGGCGGGCTACACCTTC
CASSLRPDRTAGYTF
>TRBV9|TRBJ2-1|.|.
TGTGCCAGCAGCGTAGAAACTCAGACCTGGGGGAACAATGAGCAGTTCTTC
CASSVETQTWGNNEQFF
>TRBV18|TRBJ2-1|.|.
TGTGCCAGCTCACCTGGGGACTACAATGAGCAGTTCTTC
CASSPGDYNEQFF
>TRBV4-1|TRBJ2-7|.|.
TGCGCCAGCAGCCCCGATAATTGGGAGCAGTACTTC
CASSPDNWEQYF
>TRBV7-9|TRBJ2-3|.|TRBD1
TGTGCCAGCAGCCCCCGGGACAGGGGGTTACGCACAGATACGCAGTATTTT
CASSPRDRGLRTDTQYF
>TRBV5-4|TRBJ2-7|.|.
TGTGCCAGCAGCTTGGCAAGGGGGGCGGACGAGCAGTACTTC
CASSLARGADEQYF
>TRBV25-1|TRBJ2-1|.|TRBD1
TGTGCCAGCAGTGATGATCCAGGGGGCAATGAGCAGTTCTTC
CASSDDPGGNEQFF
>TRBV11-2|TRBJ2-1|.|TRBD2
TGTGCCAGCAGCTTAAGTCTAGCGGGAGTTAATGAGCAGTTCTTC
CASSLSLAGVNEQFF
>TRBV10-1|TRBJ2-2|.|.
TGCGCCAGCAGGGACAAGATGAGGGGGGAGCTGTTTTTT
CASRDKMRGELFF
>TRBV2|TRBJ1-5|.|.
TGTGCCAGCAGTGAAGCGGGTCAGCCCCAGCATTTT
CASSEAGQPQHF
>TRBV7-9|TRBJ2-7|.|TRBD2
TGTGCCAGCAGCTCCCCGGGTAGCGGGGCCTACGAGCAGTACTTC
CASSSPGSGAYEQYF
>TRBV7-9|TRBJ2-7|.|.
TGTGCCAGCAGCTGGAAGACACAGGAGCAGTACTTC
CASSWKTQEQYF
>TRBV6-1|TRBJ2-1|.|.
TGTGCCAGCGCCGTTAATAATGAGCAGTTCTTC
CASAVNNEQFF
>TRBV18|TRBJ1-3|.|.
TGTGCCAGCTCACTTGACAGTACCTCTGGAAACACCATATATTTT
CASSLDSTSGNTIYF
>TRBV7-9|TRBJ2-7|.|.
TGTGCCAGCAGCGCACGACTTTCCAGCGGGCCGACCTACGAGCAGTACTTC
CASSARLSSGPTYEQYF
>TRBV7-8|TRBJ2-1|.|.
TGTGCCAGCAGCCAAACGACAGTATACAATGAGCAGTTCTTC
CASSQTTVYNEQFF
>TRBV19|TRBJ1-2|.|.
TGTGCCAGTTGGGTACAAGACAGGACGACTGGCTACACCTTC
CASWVQDRTTGYTF
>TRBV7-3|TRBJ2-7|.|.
TGTGCCAGCAGCTTGCGGGACAAATCCGAGCAGTACTTC
CASSLRDKSEQYF
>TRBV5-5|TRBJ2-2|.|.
TGTGCCAGCAGCGGAAACTCAGGGGCAGTGAACACCGGGGAGCTGTTTTTT
CASSGNSGAVNTGELFF
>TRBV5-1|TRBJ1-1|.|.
TGCGCCAGCAGCTTGGCCAGTGTGGAGGGGGTCACTGAAGCTTTCTTT
CASSLASVEGVTEAFF
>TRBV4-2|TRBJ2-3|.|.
TGTGCCAGCAGCCAAGGAGGGTACCCTAGCACAGATACGCAGTATTTT
CASSQGGYPSTDTQYF
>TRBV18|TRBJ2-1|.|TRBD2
TGTGCCAGCTCACCCATAGCGGGAGCCACCATGTACAATGAGCAGTTCTTC
CASSPIAGATMYNEQFF
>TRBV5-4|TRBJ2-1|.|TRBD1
TGTGCCAGCAGTCAGGGGGCGATGGAGTTCTTC
CASSQGAMEFF
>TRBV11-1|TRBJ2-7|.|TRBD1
TGTGCCAGCAGCTCAGGGGGCGCGGATTCCTACGAGCAGTACTTC
CASSSGGADSYEQYF
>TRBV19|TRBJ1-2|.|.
TGTGCCAGTAGTATACGACGGGGGGCGGGCTATGGCTACACCTTC
CASSIRRGAGYGYTF
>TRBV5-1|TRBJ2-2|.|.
TGCGCCAGCAGCTCAACCGGGGAGCTGTTTTTT
CASSSTGELFF
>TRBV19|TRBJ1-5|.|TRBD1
TGTGCCAGTAGTATCCACACAGGGGGCAGAGATAGCAATCAGCCCCAGCATTTT
CASSIHTGGRDSNQPQHF
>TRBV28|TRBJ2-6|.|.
TGTGCCAGCACATACAGGGTTGGGGCCAACGTCCTGACTTTC
CASTYRVGANVLTF
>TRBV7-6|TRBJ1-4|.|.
TGTGCCAGCAGCTTAGGAGGGGGAGTGAATGAAAAACTGTTTTTT
CASSLGGGVNEKLFF
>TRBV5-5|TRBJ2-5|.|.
TGTGCCAGCAGCGGGTGGGGGCGGGGGCAAGAGACCCAGTACTTC
CASSGWGRGQETQYF
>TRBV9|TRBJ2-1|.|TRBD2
TGTGCCAGCAGCGTAACACTAGCGGAGAATTACAATGAGCAGTTCTTC
CASSVTLAENYNEQFF
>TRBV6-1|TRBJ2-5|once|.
TGTGCCAGCAGTGAACTTGGCCGCGCGGAGACCCAGTACTTC
CASSELGRAETQYF
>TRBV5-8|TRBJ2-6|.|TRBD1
TGTGCCAGCAACAAGGGACAGCTAGCTTCTGGGGCCAACGTCCTGACTTTC
CASNKGQLASGANVLTF
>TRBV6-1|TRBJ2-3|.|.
TGTGCCAGCAGTGAAGTTGTGCACATTTTGGTTAGCACAGATACGCAGTATTTT
CASSEVVHILVSTDTQYF
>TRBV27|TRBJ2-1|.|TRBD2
TGTGCCAGCAGTACCATCTCATCCGGGACTAGCAAGGTCTATGAGCAGTTCTTC
CASSTISSGTSKVYEQFF
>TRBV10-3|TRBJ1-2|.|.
TGTGCCATCAGTGAGTCGAGAGGGGCCTATGGCTACACCTTC
CAISESRGAYGYTF
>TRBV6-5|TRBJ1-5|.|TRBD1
TGTGCCAGCAGCCCGGACAGGGATCAGCCCCAGCATTTT
CASSPDRDQPQHF
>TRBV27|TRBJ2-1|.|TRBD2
TGTGCCAGCAGCAAGACTAGCGGGAGTAATGAGCAGTTCTTC
CASSKTSGSNEQFF
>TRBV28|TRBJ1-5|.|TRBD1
TGTGCCAGCAGCCTAACCGGGACAGGGGACAATCAGCCCCAGCATTTT
CASSLTGTGDNQPQHF
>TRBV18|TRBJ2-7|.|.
TGTGCCAGCTCACCAAAGTCCTACGAGCAGTACTTC
CASSPKSYEQYF
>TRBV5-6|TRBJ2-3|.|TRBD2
TGTGCCAGCAGCTCCCTAGCGGAGCCCACAGATACGCAGTATTTT
CASSSLAEPTDTQYF
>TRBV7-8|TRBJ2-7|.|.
TGTGCCAGCAGCTCTGGACTGATCCTAACCTACGAGCAGTACTTC
CASSSGLILTYEQYF
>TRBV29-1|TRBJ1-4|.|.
TGCAGCGCCAACAGTGCAACTAATGAAAAACTGTTTTTT
CSANSATNEKLFF
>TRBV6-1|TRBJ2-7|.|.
TGTGCCAGCAGAAATCCCAGGGGGGGGACCTACGAGCAGTACTTC
CASRNPRGGTYEQYF
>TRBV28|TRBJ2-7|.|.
TGTGCCAGCAGTTTACCTACAGTCTTATACGAGCAGTACTTC
CASSLPTVLYEQYF
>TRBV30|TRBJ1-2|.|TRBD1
TGTGCCTGGAGTCCCGGGACAGGGGGCGGATATGGCTACACCTTC
CAWSPGTGGGYGYTF
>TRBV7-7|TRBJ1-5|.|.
TGTGCTAGCAGCCGCTCCCCGAATCAGCCCCAGCATTTT
CASSRSPNQPQHF
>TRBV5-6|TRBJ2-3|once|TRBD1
TGTGCCAGCAGCTTGACGGGGACAGGAACAGATACGCAGTATTTT
CASSLTGTGTDTQYF
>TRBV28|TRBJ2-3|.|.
TGTGCCAGCAGTTTTGATTTGGACGGTAATACGCAGTATTTT
CASSFDLDGNTQYF
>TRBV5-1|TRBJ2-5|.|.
TGCGCCAGCAGCTTGGCCCGCCGGGACCAAGAGACCCAGTACTTC
CASSLARRDQETQYF
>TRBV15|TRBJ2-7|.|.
TGTGCCACCAGCAGAGATTCGAACCAGCGGGTCTACGAGCAGTACTTC
CATSRDSNQRVYEQYF